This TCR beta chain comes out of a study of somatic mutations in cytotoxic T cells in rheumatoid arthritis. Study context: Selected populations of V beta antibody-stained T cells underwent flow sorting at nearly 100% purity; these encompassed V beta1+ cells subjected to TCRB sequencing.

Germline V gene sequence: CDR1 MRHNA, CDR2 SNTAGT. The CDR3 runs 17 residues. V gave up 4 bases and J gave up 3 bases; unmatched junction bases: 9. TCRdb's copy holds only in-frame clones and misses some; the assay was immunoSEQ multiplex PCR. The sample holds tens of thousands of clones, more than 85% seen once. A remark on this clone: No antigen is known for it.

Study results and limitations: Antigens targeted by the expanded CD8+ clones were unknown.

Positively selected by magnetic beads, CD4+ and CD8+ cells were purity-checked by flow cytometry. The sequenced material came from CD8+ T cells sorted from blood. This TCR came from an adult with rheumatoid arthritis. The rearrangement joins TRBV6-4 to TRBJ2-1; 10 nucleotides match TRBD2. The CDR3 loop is CASSGVTSGTHYNEQFF. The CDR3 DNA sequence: TGTGCCAGCAGTGGAGTTACTAGCGGGACCCACTACAATGAGCAGTTCTTC.